The 4 T cell receptor beta chains below come from one sample, sequenced in a study of blood T cell repertoires in COVID-19. Profiled with immunoSEQ multiplex PCR; TCRdb holds only in-frame clones, not every one. The sample lists around 240,000 clones; 86% were seen once. Input material: peripheral blood. Receptors originate from a woman aged 30 to 39 who had recovered from COVID-19.

This clone has just a few counts. The gene calls are TRBV18 and TRBJ2-7; 9 nucleotides align to TRBD1. J was trimmed by 6 bases and V by 4 bases; bases with no gene match: 13. Germline CDR1 is KGHSH and CDR2 is LQKENI. The CDR3 has 16 residues. The CDR3 here is CASSQFVDRGGSEQYF. CDR3 in DNA: TGTGCCAGCTCACAGTTTGTGGACAGGGGTGGAAGCGAGCAGTACTTC.

The chain recombines TRBV5-4 with TRBJ2-1; the match to TRBD2 covers 13 bases. This CDR3 is 15 amino acids long. The germline gives CDR1 SGHNT, CDR2 YYREEE (reference sequence). J was trimmed by 8 bases and V by 4 bases; bases with no gene match: 6. CDR3 sequence (DNA): TGTGCCAGCAGCCCACAGACTAGCGGGGGGCATGAGCAGTTCTTC. It encodes CASSPQTSGGHEQFF.

The chain couples TRBV5-1 to TRBJ2-5; the D gene is possibly TRBD2 (7 bases). CDR1 and CDR2 (germline): SGHRS, YFSETQ. Deletions cut 2 bases from V and 5 bases from J, with 10 bases between. The length of the CDR3 is 13 residues. The CDR3 DNA is TGCGCCAGCAGCTTCGGGGGGCCGGAGACCCAGTACTTC. Its translation is CASSFGGPETQYF.

J is TRBJ2-1 and V is TRBV7-9; TRBD2 aligns across 10 bases. V gave up 5 bases and J gave up 4 bases; unmatched junction bases: 5. Germline V CDR1 and CDR2: SEHNR, FQNEAQ (reference sequence). CDR3 size: 15 residues. This chain's CDR3 is CASSALAGPYNEQFF. In DNA form, the CDR3 reads TGTGCCAGCAGCGCACTAGCGGGGCCTTACAATGAGCAGTTCTTC.